These 27 T cell receptor beta chains came from one sample sequenced in a study of T cells in Graves' hyperthyroidism and ophthalmopathy. Researchers amplified the TCR beta CDR3 regions from RNA transcripts. First-round RT-PCR with HTBI primers amplified the TCR CDR3 region. TCRdb redid the calling of the multiplex PCR reads with MiXCR, one entry per CDR3 protein. The repertoire holds under 350,000 distinct CDR3 sequences, with 15% to 20% as singletons. The sequenced sample was blood. Receptors were obtained from a woman aged 45 to 65 with Graves' hyperthyroidism.

This clonotype was observed a handful of times. This may stem from a read error, because a much larger clone lies one nucleotide away. V and J are TRBV6-1 and TRBJ2-3; possibly TRBD2 for D (5 bases). V shed 7 bases and J shed 1 base, with 9 bases lying between them. This CDR3 contains 13 residues. Germline V CDR1 and CDR2: MNHNS, SASEGT. CDR3 loop: CASTSGGTDTQYF. In nucleotides, the CDR3 is TGTGCCAGCACCTCCGGGGGCACAGATACGCAGTATTTT.

This clonotype was observed a handful of times. V is TRBV7-8 and J is TRBJ2-5; 7 nucleotides match TRBD1. V shed 3 bases, J shed 5 bases, and the junction held 3 bases outside the gene matches. This CDR3 has 13 residues. From germline, CDR1 is SGHVS and CDR2 FQNEAQ. CDR3 nucleotide sequence: TGTGCCAGCAGCTTGGGACAGTCGGAGACCCAGTACTTC. Protein: CASSLGQSETQYF.

This clonotype was detected ten times or more. This rearrangement joins TRBV20-1 to TRBJ2-5, with 8 bases that match TRBD2. Germline V gives CDR1 DFQATT, CDR2 SNEGSKA (reference sequence). The CDR3 has 15 amino acids. The junction had 9 bases not matched to a gene; V was cut back by 5 bases and J by 1 base. CDR3 sequence: CSAVHSGKSQETQYF. In nucleotides, the CDR3 is TGCAGTGCTGTCCATAGCGGGAAGAGCCAAGAGACCCAGTACTTC.

This clonotype has at least ten counts. The chain combines TRBV3-1 with TRBJ1-1; a weak D match, TRBD1 (5 bases). Trimming removed 2 bases at V and 3 bases at J, with 10 bases between. Germline assignment: CDR1 LGHDT and CDR2 YNNKEL (reference sequence). The CDR3 spans 14 residues. CDR3 region: CASSQMIRDTEAFF. CDR3 nucleotide sequence: TGTGCCAGCAGCCAAATGATCAGGGACACTGAAGCTTTCTTT.

This clonotype was found many times. The chain links TRBV6-1 to TRBJ1-5; TRBD1 is a possible D gene (6 bases). The germline V gene has CDR1 MNHNS and CDR2 SASEGT. V lost 1 base to trimming and J lost 0 bases, with 10 bases between them. The CDR3 spans 16 residues. CDR3 residues: CASSEGSGVSNQPQHF. For the CDR3, the DNA is TGTGCCAGCAGTGAAGGGTCAGGGGTTAGCAATCAGCCCCAGCATTTT.

The table lists this clonotype with a few counts. This rearrangement joins TRBV5-8 to TRBJ1-4; possible D gene TRBD1, 5 bases. The CDR3 extends over 15 amino acids. Germline V gene data show CDR1 as SGHTS and CDR2 as YDEGEE. Trimming pared 0 bases from V and 2 bases from J, leaving 8 bases between. The CDR3 sequence: CASSLGGVTNEKLFF. For the CDR3, the DNA is TGTGCCAGCAGCTTGGGAGGGGTGACTAATGAAAAACTGTTTTTT.

The CDR3 bases are TGTGCCAGCGTAACACTGAACTATGGCTACACCTTC. This gives the protein CASVTLNYGYTF. The chain carries TRBV2 and TRBJ1-2, with D unresolved. Germline V gene lookup returns CDR1 SNHLY and CDR2 FYNNEI. The CDR3 is 12 residues long. Trimming removed 8 bases from V and 2 bases from J, with 9 bases in between.

This clonotype was counted ten times or more. The chain employs TRBV20-1 and TRBJ1-3, with D hard to call. Germline V gene sequence: CDR1 DFQATT, CDR2 SNEGSKA (reference sequence). This CDR3 is built from 15 residues. The V gene lost 6 bases and the J gene lost 2 bases, with 17 bases spanning the gap. The CDR3 region is CSANVLSTPGNTIYF. The CDR3 DNA sequence: TGCAGTGCAAACGTGCTTAGTACTCCTGGAAACACCATATATTTT.

Notes on this clonotype: A much larger clone sits a single nucleotide away, making a read error possible. The chain combines TRBV29-1 with TRBJ2-1; 8 positions match TRBD2. Germline CDR1 reads SQVTM; CDR2 reads ANQGSEA. CDR3 length: 14 amino acids. Trimming removed 6 bases from V and 0 bases from J; junction bases left unmatched: 4. CDR3 bases: TGCAGCGTCGTCAGCGGGGGCTCCTACAATGAGCAGTTCTTC. Encoded protein: CSVVSGGSYNEQFF.

Ten or more counts support this clonotype. This chain uses TRBV11-2 with TRBJ2-7, with D possibly matching TRBD1 (5 bases). V was trimmed by 4 bases and J by 6 bases, leaving 10 bases between them. Looked up from germline, CDR1 is SGHAT and CDR2 is FQNNGV. This CDR3 is 12 amino acids long. The CDR3 here is CASSWSGREQYV. Written as DNA, the CDR3 is TGTGCCAGCAGCTGGTCAGGGCGCGAGCAGTACGTC.

There are a few counts of this clonotype. The chain links TRBV19 to TRBJ2-2; D may be TRBD1 (6 bases). CDR1 and CDR2 (germline): LNHDA, SQIVND (reference sequence). V was clipped by 6 bases and J by 5 bases, with 10 bases between them. The CDR3 loop spans 13 amino acids. In DNA, the CDR3 is TGTGCCAGTAGGCAGGGGAAAACCGGGGAGCTGTTTTTT. Protein: CASRQGKTGELFF.

Many counts were recorded for this clonotype. The chain is built from TRBV30 and TRBJ2-1, with 14 bases fitting TRBD2. The CDR3 extends over 15 amino acids. V was clipped by 4 bases and J by 8 bases; unmatched bases: 7. Looked up from germline, CDR1 is GTSNPN and CDR2 is SVGIG (reference sequence). Here the CDR3 reads CAWTRGLAGVYEQFF. For the CDR3, the DNA is TGTGCCTGGACCCGGGGACTAGCGGGAGTATATGAGCAGTTCTTC.

This clonotype was seen ten or more times. This rearrangement joins TRBV4-2 to TRBJ2-5; D could derive from TRBD1 or TRBD2 (5 bases each). The length of the CDR3 is 16 residues. The V end lost 0 bases, the J end lost 4 bases, and 15 bases lay between the germline ends. The V gene's germline CDR1 is LGHNA and CDR2 YNFKEQ. The DNA for the CDR3 is TGTGCCAGCAGCCAAGAGTTCGGGGCATATGGAGAGACCCAGTACTTC. Amino acid sequence: CASSQEFGAYGETQYF.

The V gene is TRBV2, the J gene TRBJ2-3; the D gene is possibly TRBD2 (5 bases). V was shortened by 2 bases and J by 0 bases, with 15 bases between the two germline ends. The length of the CDR3 is 17 residues. CDR1 SNHLY and CDR2 FYNNEI come from the germline V gene. CDR3 sequence (DNA): TGTGCCAGCAGTGAAATGCCCATAGCGCCCAGCACAGATACGCAGTATTTT. Residues: CASSEMPIAPSTDTQYF.

This clonotype occurred a few times. The V call is TRBV7-2, the J call TRBJ1-1; TRBD1 is a possible D gene (5 bases). Trimming stripped 5 bases from V and 0 bases from J, with 13 bases between. The germline V gene has CDR1 SGHTA and CDR2 FQGNSA. The CDR3 loop spans 15 amino acids. For the CDR3, the DNA is TGTGCCAGCAGCCGAGGGTGGACATTGAACACTGAAGCTTTCTTT. Its protein product is CASSRGWTLNTEAFF.

This clonotype was detected many times. The genes are TRBV30 and TRBJ1-2; no definite D call. This CDR3 is built from 14 residues. The V gene lost 2 bases and the J gene lost 5 bases, with 15 bases spanning the gap. Germline assignment: CDR1 GTSNPN and CDR2 SVGIG (reference sequence). CDR3 in amino acids: CAWSPSGFGYGYTF. The CDR3 DNA is TGTGCCTGGAGTCCCTCCGGGTTTGGGTATGGCTACACCTTC.

Details on this clonotype: Since a much larger clone is just one base distant, this may be a read error. The chain carries TRBV14 and TRBJ1-1; D possibly corresponds to TRBD1 (6 bases). Germline V gene lookup returns CDR1 SGHDN and CDR2 FVKESK. The CDR3 runs to 14 residues. The CDR3 bases are TGTTCCAGCAGCCGGACAGACATGAACACTGAAGCTTTCTTT. It yields the protein CSSSRTDMNTEAFF. The full variable domain, completed using reference TRBV14 and TRBJ1-1, is EAGVTQFPSHSVIEKGQTVTLRCDPISGHDNLYWYRRVMGKEIKFLLHFVKESKQDESGMPNNRFLAERTGGTYSTLKVQPAELEDSGVYFCSSSRTDMNTEAFFGQGTRLTVV.

The chain combines TRBV4-1 with TRBJ2-3, with 11 bases matching TRBD2. V shed 1 base, J shed 9 bases, and the junction held 9 bases outside the gene matches. From germline, CDR1 is MGHRA and CDR2 YSYEKL. The CDR3 is made up of 16 amino acids. CDR3 region: CASSQAASGGTGTQYF. The CDR3 region has the DNA TGCGCCAGCAGCCAAGCGGCTAGCGGGGGGACCGGGACGCAGTATTTT.

This clonotype has only a few counts. The CDR3 DNA sequence: TGCGCCAGCAGCTTGGCCTCAGGGGCCCCTTACAATGAGCAGTTCTTC. This codes for CASSLASGAPYNEQFF. The chain combines TRBV5-1 with TRBJ2-1; possibly TRBD1 for D (6 bases). Germline CDR1 SGHRS, CDR2 YFSETQ. V was clipped by 0 bases and J by 4 bases, with 14 bases between them. This CDR3 contains 16 residues.

This clonotype was observed at least ten times. The chain employs TRBV20-1 and TRBJ1-5, with D tentatively TRBD1 (5 bases). The CDR3 is 13 residues long. The ends were cut back, 6 bases at V and 6 bases at J, with 15 bases in the middle. Germline V gene sequence: CDR1 DFQATT, CDR2 SNEGSKA (reference sequence). This chain's CDR3 is CSARSIDSQPQHF. The CDR3 DNA follows: TGCAGTGCCAGATCTATTGACAGTCAGCCCCAGCATTTT.

The J gene is TRBJ2-1, the V gene TRBV19; 8 nucleotides agree with TRBD2. Germline CDR1 and CDR2: LNHDA and SQIVND (reference sequence). V shed 2 bases and J 4 bases; nucleotides not matched to a gene: 4. The CDR3 is 15 amino acids. The CDR3 protein is CASSITSGNYNEQFF. The DNA of the CDR3 is TGTGCCAGTAGTATAACTAGCGGAAATTACAATGAGCAGTTCTTC.

The rearrangement joins TRBV20-1 to TRBJ1-5; D is undetermined. The V end lost 5 bases, the J end lost 1 base, and 9 bases lay between the germline ends. Germline CDR1 is DFQATT and CDR2 is SNEGSKA (reference sequence). The CDR3 has 13 residues. The CDR3 coding sequence is TGCAGTGCTGGTTGGGCCAGCAATCAGCCCCAGCATTTT. Translation gives CSAGWASNQPQHF.

V usage is TRBV30 and J usage is TRBJ1-5, with D hard to call. CDR3 size: 13 residues. Germline V gene sequence: CDR1 GTSNPN, CDR2 SVGIG (reference sequence). Trimming pared 0 bases from V and 7 bases from J, leaving 10 bases between. In DNA, the CDR3 is TGTGCCTGGAGTGTCCTGGTAGACCAGCCCCAGCATTTT. This codes for CAWSVLVDQPQHF.

This clonotype was picked up many times. This sequence joins TRBV20-1 and TRBJ2-1; 11 positions match TRBD2. V was clipped by 1 base and J by 7 bases; unmatched bases: 6. The length of the CDR3 is 15 residues. Germline values: CDR1 DFQATT, CDR2 SNEGSKA (reference sequence). Here the CDR3 DNA reads TGCAGTGCTAGAGCTCCTAGCGGGAGGTGGAATGAGCAGTTCTTC. As protein: CSARAPSGRWNEQFF.

The chain couples TRBV5-1 to TRBJ2-4; D gene unclear. This CDR3 spans 13 amino acids. Trimming left V 0 bases short and J 9 bases short, with 10 bases between. Germline loops: CDR1 SGHRS, CDR2 YFSETQ. In DNA, the CDR3 is TGCGCCAGCAGCTTGGTCCAACCGGGCATTCAGTACTTC. Protein sequence: CASSLVQPGIQYF.

CDR3 sequence reads: CASSFPGRENTEAFF. CDR3 DNA sequence: TGTGCCAGCAGCTTTCCCGGGAGGGAGAACACTGAAGCTTTCTTT. The V gene is TRBV5-5, the J gene TRBJ1-1; no definite D call. The CDR3 consists of 15 residues. Germline assignment: CDR1 SGHKS and CDR2 YYEKEE (reference sequence). The V gene lost 2 bases and the J gene lost 1 base, with 12 bases spanning the gap.

At least ten counts were recorded for this clonotype. V and J are TRBV12-3 or TRBV12-4 and TRBJ1-2; TRBD1 agrees at 7 bases. This CDR3 comprises 17 residues. The V segment lost 6 bases and the J segment 4 bases; nucleotides outside the gene matches: 17. The CDR3 DNA reads TGTGCCAGCAGCCCCCCCGGGACAGCCAATTCTCTCTATGGCTACACCTTC. Its protein product is CASSPPGTANSLYGYTF.